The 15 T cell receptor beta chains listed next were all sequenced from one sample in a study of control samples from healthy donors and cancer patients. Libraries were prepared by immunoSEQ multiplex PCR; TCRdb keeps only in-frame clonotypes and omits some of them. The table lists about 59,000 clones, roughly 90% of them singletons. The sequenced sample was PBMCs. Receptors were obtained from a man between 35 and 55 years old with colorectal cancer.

The CDR3 sequence: CASSQDRAASSYNSPLHF. In DNA form, the CDR3 reads TGTGCCAGCAGCCAAGATAGGGCAGCGAGCTCCTATAATTCACCCCTCCACTTT. The genes are TRBV3-1 (or the pseudogene TRBV3-2) and TRBJ1-6; no clear D gene. V was cut by 0 bases and J by 0 bases, with 12 bases left in between. The CDR3 is 18 residues long. Germline V CDR1 and CDR2: LGHDT, YNNKEL (reference sequence).

In nucleotides, the CDR3 is TGTGCCAGCAGTTACTCCCCCGGGACAGATACGCAGTATTTT. This codes for CASSYSPGTDTQYF. The chain links TRBV6-5 to TRBJ2-3, with D unclear. The CDR3 sequence is 14 residues long. The germline V gene encodes CDR1 MNHEY and CDR2 SVGAGI. V dropped 0 bases and J dropped 3 bases, with 7 bases sitting between them.

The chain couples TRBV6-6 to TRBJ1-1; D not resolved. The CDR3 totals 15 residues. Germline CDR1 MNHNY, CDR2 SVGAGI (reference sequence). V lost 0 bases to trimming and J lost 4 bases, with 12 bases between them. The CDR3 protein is CASSYSGQTGTEAFF. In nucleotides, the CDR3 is TGTGCCAGCAGTTACTCGGGTCAGACGGGCACTGAAGCTTTCTTT.

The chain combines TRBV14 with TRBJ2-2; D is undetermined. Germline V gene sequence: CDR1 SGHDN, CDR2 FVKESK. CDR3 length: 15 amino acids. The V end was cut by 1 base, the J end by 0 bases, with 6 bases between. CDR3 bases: TGTGCCAGCAGCCAAGTGTCGGCGAACACCGGGGAGCTGTTTTTT. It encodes CASSQVSANTGELFF.

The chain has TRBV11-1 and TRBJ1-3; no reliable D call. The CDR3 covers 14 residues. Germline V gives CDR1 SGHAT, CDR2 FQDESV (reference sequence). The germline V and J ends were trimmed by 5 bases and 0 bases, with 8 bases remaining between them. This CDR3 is CASSADYSGNTIYF. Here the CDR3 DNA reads TGTGCCAGCAGCGCCGACTACTCTGGAAACACCATATATTTT.

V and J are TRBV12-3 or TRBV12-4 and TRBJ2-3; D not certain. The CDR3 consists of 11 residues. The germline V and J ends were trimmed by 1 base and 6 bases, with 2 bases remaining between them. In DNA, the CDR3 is TGTGCCAGCAGTTTAGTGGATACGCAGTATTTT. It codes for CASSLVDTQYF.

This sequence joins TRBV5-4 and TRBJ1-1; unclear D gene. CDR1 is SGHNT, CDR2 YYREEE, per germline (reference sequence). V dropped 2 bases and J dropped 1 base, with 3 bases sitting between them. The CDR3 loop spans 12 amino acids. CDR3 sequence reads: CASSFTNTEAFF. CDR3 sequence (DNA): TGTGCCAGCAGCTTTACGAACACTGAAGCTTTCTTT.

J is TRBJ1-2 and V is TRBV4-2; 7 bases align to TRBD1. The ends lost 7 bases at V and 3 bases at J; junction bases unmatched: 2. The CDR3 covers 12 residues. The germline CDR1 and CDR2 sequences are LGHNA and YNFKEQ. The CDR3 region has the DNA TGTGCCAGCAAAGGACAGGACTATGGCTACACCTTC. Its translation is CASKGQDYGYTF.

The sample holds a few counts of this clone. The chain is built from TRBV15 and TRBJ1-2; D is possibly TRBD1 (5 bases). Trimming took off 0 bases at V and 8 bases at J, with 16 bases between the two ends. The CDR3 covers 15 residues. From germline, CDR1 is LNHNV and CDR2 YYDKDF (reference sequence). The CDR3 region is CATSRDLPGTGGYTF. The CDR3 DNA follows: TGTGCCACCAGCAGAGATCTCCCGGGGACGGGAGGCTACACCTTC.

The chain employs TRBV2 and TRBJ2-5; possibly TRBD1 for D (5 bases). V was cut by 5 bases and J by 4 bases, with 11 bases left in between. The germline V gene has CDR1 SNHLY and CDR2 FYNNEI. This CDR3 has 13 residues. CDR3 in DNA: TGTGCCAGCAGTACTCGTCAGGGAGAGACCCAGTACTTC. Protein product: CASSTRQGETQYF.

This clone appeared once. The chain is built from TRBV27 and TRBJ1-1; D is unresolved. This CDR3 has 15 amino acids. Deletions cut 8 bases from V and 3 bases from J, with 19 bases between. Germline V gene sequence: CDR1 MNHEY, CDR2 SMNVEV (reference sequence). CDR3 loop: CASRPPGYLDTEAFF. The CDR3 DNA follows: TGTGCCAGCCGCCCCCCAGGTTACCTTGACACTGAAGCTTTCTTT.

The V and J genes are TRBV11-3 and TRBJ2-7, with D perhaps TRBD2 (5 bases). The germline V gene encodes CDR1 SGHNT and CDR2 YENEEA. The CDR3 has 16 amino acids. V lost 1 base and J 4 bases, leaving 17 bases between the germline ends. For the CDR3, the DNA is TGTGCCAGCAGCTTAGGGGCGCGCACTAGTCAATACGAGCAGTACTTC. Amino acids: CASSLGARTSQYEQYF.

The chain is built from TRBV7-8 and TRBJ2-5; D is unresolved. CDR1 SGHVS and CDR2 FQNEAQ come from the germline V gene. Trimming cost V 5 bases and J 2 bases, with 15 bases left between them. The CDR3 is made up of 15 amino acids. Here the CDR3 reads CASSVHEIRQETQYF. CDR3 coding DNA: TGTGCCAGCAGCGTGCACGAAATTCGGCAAGAGACCCAGTACTTC.

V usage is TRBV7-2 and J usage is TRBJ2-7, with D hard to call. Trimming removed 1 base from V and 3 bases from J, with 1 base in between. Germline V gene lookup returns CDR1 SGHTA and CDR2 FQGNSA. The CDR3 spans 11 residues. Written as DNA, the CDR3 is TGTGCCAGCAGCTTAGACTACGAGCAGTACTTC. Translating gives CASSLDYEQYF.

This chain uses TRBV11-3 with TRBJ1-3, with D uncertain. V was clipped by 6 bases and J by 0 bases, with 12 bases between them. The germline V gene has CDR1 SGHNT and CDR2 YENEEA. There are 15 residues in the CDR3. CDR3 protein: CASSTNGFSGNTIYF. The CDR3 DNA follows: TGTGCCAGCAGTACCAACGGATTCTCTGGAAACACCATATATTTT.